This TCR beta chain was recorded in a study of T cell responses to AZD1222 COVID-19 vaccine. Points from the study as a whole: Females outnumbered males among donors, who were mostly white British; clonal diversity was possibly underestimated. CD4 TCRs linked to vaccination spanned spike, dominating at 160-218 and 743-854.

The data were produced by immunoSEQ multiplex PCR, yet TCRdb's version contains in-frame clones alone and is incomplete. The sample contains about 100,000 clones, 92% of which appear only once. About this clone itself: Its antigen remains unidentified.

V was clipped by 0 bases and J by 3 bases, with 6 bases between them. The V gene's germline CDR1 is SGHTA and CDR2 FQGNSA. The CDR3 is made up of 14 amino acids. The chain links TRBV7-2 to TRBJ1-5; unclear D gene. The clonotype comes from an adult in good health. The starting material was peripheral blood, obtained on day 0 of AZD1222 vaccination. CDR3 residues: CASSLATLNQPQHF. The CDR3 DNA sequence: TGTGCCAGCAGCTTAGCCACCCTCAATCAGCCCCAGCATTTT.